Described below is a single TCR beta chain sequence and its context. In Seattle, patients joined the study during active infection and were tracked longitudinally. Authors' analysis steps: Amplifying reference gene primers gave estimates of nucleated cell counts. TCRdb keeps only in-frame clones here, not all; method: immunoSEQ multiplex PCR. The DNA gave D and trimming, while V, J and clone size come from that table. The sample gives 120,000 to 150,000 clones, around 85% of which show up once; about 8% is in the top ten. J lost 4 bases, V lost 3 bases, and 3 bases had no gene match. This CDR3 contains 15 residues. CDR1 LNHDA and CDR2 SQIVND come from the germline V gene (reference sequence). The sample is drawn from a study of blood T cell repertoires in COVID-19. Study background: Samples taken during acute and convalescent COVID-19 were collected in the United States, Italy and Spain.

The clonotype originates from an older woman with COVID-19, enrolled during active disease. Sequencing was done on a sample of peripheral blood. The chain combines TRBV19 with TRBJ2-5; 12 positions agree with TRBD2. DNA for the CDR3: TGTGCCAGTAGTATTCTAGCGGGGGGGACAGAGACCCAGTACTTC. This gives the protein CASSILAGGTETQYF.